The rows below give T cell receptor beta chains drawn from one sample of a study of T-cell memory formation after mild COVID-19. TCRdb redid the calling of the 5' RACE reads with MiXCR, one entry per CDR3 protein. The table includes 350,000 to 500,000 distinct CDR3 sequences, about 19% detected once. Specimen: PBMCs or a T cell subset sorted from them (not recorded which). All receptors derive from an adult woman who had mild COVID-19 (a few samples of this study predate the infection). Cell type and time point are not known. The CDR3 runs from the conserved cysteine through the conserved F or W. D genes are given only for firm matches. The size field is filled for only some rows; it gives once, few, many or a size class.

D gene	CDR3 length	J gene	V gene	clone size	CDR3 DNA	CDR3 protein
NA	16	TRBJ2-3	TRBV5-6	NA	TGTGCCAGCAGCGCCAAACCCCGGATCCAACGGGATACGCAGTATTTT	CASSAKPRIQRDTQYF
TRBD2	13	TRBJ2-1	TRBV5-4	NA	TGTGCCAGCACGGAGCGGGGGGGGAATGAGCAGTTCTTC	CASTERGGNEQFF
TRBD1	15	TRBJ1-1	TRBV11-2	few	TGTGCCAGCAGCTCAGTCCGGGACAGGGCCCTCGAAGCTTTCTTT	CASSSVRDRALEAFF
TRBD1	14	TRBJ1-5	TRBV11-1	few	TGTGCCAGCAGCTCGGGACAGAGCAATCAGCCCCAGCATTTT	CASSSGQSNQPQHF
TRBD1	14	TRBJ1-5	TRBV7-3	few	TGTGCCAGCAGCCCTCAGGGGGGGAGGGAGCCCCAGCATTTT	CASSPQGGREPQHF
TRBD1	16	TRBJ1-6	TRBV9	NA	TGTGCCAGCAGCGCAGGACAGGGGGCCTATAATTCACCCCTCCACTTT	CASSAGQGAYNSPLHF
NA	15	TRBJ2-1	TRBV4-2	few	TGTGCCAGCAGCCAAGATAGGGGTACAAGTTCCGAGCAGTTCTTC	CASSQDRGTSSEQFF
NA	14	TRBJ2-1	TRBV5-1	many	TGCGCCAGCAGCGAAGGGGGGCTATACAATGAGCAGTTCTTC	CASSEGGLYNEQFF
NA	17	TRBJ2-1	TRBV5-1	few	TGCGCCAGCAGCTTGGGTCCACAGGGAGGGTCCTACAATGAGCAGTTCTTC	CASSLGPQGGSYNEQFF
TRBD2	15	TRBJ2-1	TRBV24-1	few	TGTGCCACCAGTGATTTCCTAGCGGGAGGAAATGAGCAGTTCTTC	CATSDFLAGGNEQFF
NA	15	TRBJ2-2	TRBV5-4	NA	TGTGCCAGCAGCTTGGCCACAGGGTGGACCGGGGAGCTGTTTTTT	CASSLATGWTGELFF
TRBD2	15	TRBJ2-1	TRBV9	few	TGTGCCAGCAGCGCCCTTAGCGGGGGCTACAATGAGCAGTTCTTC	CASSALSGGYNEQFF
TRBD1	16	TRBJ2-2	TRBV24-1	NA	TGTGCCACCAGTGATTTCAAGGGGGCCGGCACCGGGGAGCTGTTTTTT	CATSDFKGAGTGELFF
TRBD2	15	TRBJ2-7	TRBV6-5	NA	TGTGCCAGCAGCCCAACGGGGGGGAGCTCCTACGAGCAGTACTTC	CASSPTGGSSYEQYF
TRBD2	15	TRBJ2-7	TRBV12-3/TRBV12-4	many	TGTGCCAGCAGTTTAGCGGGGAGGGGTACCCACGAGCAGTACTTC	CASSLAGRGTHEQYF
NA	16	TRBJ2-7	TRBV29-1	few	TGCAGCGTCACAAACCGACAGGCCGCCACCCTCTACGAGCAGTACTTC	CSVTNRQAATLYEQYF
NA	13	TRBJ2-5	TRBV24-1	few	TGTGCCACCAGAAGAAAGGAGGGGTCGACCCAGTACTTC	CATRRKEGSTQYF
NA	13	TRBJ2-7	TRBV7-2	NA	TGTGCCAGCAGCCGAAGGGGGGTTCCCGAGCAGTACTTC	CASSRRGVPEQYF
NA	16	TRBJ1-6	TRBV14	NA	TGTGCCAGCAGCCTCTTCCCGGGTCCTTATAATTCACCCCTCCACTTT	CASSLFPGPYNSPLHF
TRBD2	15	TRBJ2-7	TRBV20-1	NA	TGCAGTGCTAGGGCCCGAGCGGGGGACACCTACGAGCAGTACTTC	CSARARAGDTYEQYF
TRBD1	16	TRBJ1-3	TRBV10-1	few	TGCGCCAGCAGTGAGGGGACAGGGAGGATTGGAAACACCATATATTTT	CASSEGTGRIGNTIYF
TRBD1	15	TRBJ1-5	TRBV2	NA	TGTGCCAGCAGCGAGGACAGGGGAGGCTATCAGCCCCAGCATTTT	CASSEDRGGYQPQHF
NA	14	TRBJ1-2	TRBV7-3	NA	TGTGCCAGCAGACCCTACCCGGGGGAATATGGCTACACCTTC	CASRPYPGEYGYTF
TRBD2	16	TRBJ2-7	TRBV30	NA	TGTGCCTGGAGGTCTGGGACTAGCGGGAACCTCTACGAGCAGTACTTC	CAWRSGTSGNLYEQYF
TRBD1	14	TRBJ1-6	TRBV27	NA	TGTGCCAGCAGTCGACAGGGGGACAATTCACCCCTCCACTTT	CASSRQGDNSPLHF
NA	17	TRBJ1-1	TRBV10-3	NA	TGTGCCATCAGCCGGGGGTTCCGGGAGGGGGTGAACACTGAAGCTTTCTTT	CAISRGFREGVNTEAFF
NA	13	TRBJ1-1	TRBV9	few	TGTGCCAGCAGCGGAAGGGGCTACACTGAAGCTTTCTTT	CASSGRGYTEAFF
NA	11	TRBJ2-3	TRBV7-9	NA	TGTGCCAGCAGCAGAACTAATACGCAGTATTTT	CASSRTNTQYF
NA	15	TRBJ2-5	TRBV3-1	few	TGTGCCAGCAGCCAAGATAATAGGGTTCAAGAGACCCAGTACTTC	CASSQDNRVQETQYF
TRBD2	18	TRBJ2-1	TRBV7-6	few	TGTGCCAGCAGCTCCGTGAGGGCTAGCGGGGGTTTAGGGAATGAGCAGTTCTTC	CASSSVRASGGLGNEQFF
NA	14	TRBJ2-2	TRBV29-1	NA	TGCAGCGTTGAAGATGGGCCCTCGGGCGGGGAGCTGTTTTTT	CSVEDGPSGGELFF
NA	15	TRBJ1-2	TRBV7-9	few	TGTGCCAGCAGCCTAACTTCAGGGGCAGGGGAAGACTACACCTTC	CASSLTSGAGEDYTF
NA	15	TRBJ1-1	TRBV25-1	few	TGTGCCAGCAGTGAATCGTCCGCTGTTTACACTGAAGCTTTCTTT	CASSESSAVYTEAFF
NA	13	TRBJ1-1	TRBV20-1	once	TGCAGTGCCCCTTCCCCCCTCGGCACTGAAGCTTTCTTT	CSAPSPLGTEAFF
TRBD1	14	TRBJ1-1	TRBV19	few	TGTGCCAGTAGTCCTATGGCAGGGGGTACTGAAGCTTTCTTT	CASSPMAGGTEAFF
NA	14	TRBJ2-7	TRBV19	NA	TGTGCCAGTGGCCCATTCGCGAGCACCTGCGAGCAGTACTTC	CASGPFASTCEQYF
NA	13	TRBJ1-2	TRBV25-1	NA	TGTGCCAGCAGTGAGGGGGGTTATTATGGCTACACCTTC	CASSEGGYYGYTF
NA	14	TRBJ2-7	TRBV9	few	TGTGCCAGCAGCGTAGCCACAGGGTTCCACGAGCAGTACTTC	CASSVATGFHEQYF
TRBD1	18	TRBJ1-1	TRBV9	few	TGTGCCAGCAGCGTAGCCCCCGAGACAGGGTCCGGCGGCACTGAAGCTTTCTTT	CASSVAPETGSGGTEAFF
TRBD2	15	TRBJ2-3	TRBV7-2	NA	TGTGCCAGCAGCTTAAATCTAGCGGCCGGAGATACGCAGTATTTT	CASSLNLAAGDTQYF
NA	18	TRBJ2-3	TRBV4-3	once	TGCGCCAGCAGCCAAGAACCCCTGGGCGAGCATCGGGCAGATACGCAGTATTTT	CASSQEPLGEHRADTQYF
NA	17	TRBJ2-5	TRBV15	NA	TGTGCCACCAGCAGAGACGCTTTGACAGGTCTGGGGGAGACCCAGTACTTC	CATSRDALTGLGETQYF
TRBD2	13	TRBJ2-7	TRBV4-1	NA	TGCGCCAGCAGCCGTACTAGCGGGGCGGAGCAGTACTTC	CASSRTSGAEQYF
NA	13	TRBJ2-7	TRBV12-3/TRBV12-4	few	TGTGCCCCGATCGGAGTCCGATCCTACGAGCAGTACTTC	CAPIGVRSYEQYF
NA	12	TRBJ2-5	TRBV7-9	NA	TGTGCCAGCAGCCGGTATACCCAGACCCAGTACTTC	CASSRYTQTQYF
NA	14	TRBJ2-1	TRBV7-9	NA	TGTGCCAGCAGCCGGGGAGAAAGCTACAATGAGCAGTTCTTC	CASSRGESYNEQFF
NA	15	TRBJ2-3	TRBV18	few	TGTGCCAGCACACTCGGAGAGCTGAGCACAGATACGCAGTATTTT	CASTLGELSTDTQYF
NA	16	TRBJ2-1	TRBV7-6	few	TGTGCCAGCAGCTTAGCAGCAGGGGGGGGATACAATGAGCAGTTCTTC	CASSLAAGGGYNEQFF